The 21 T cell receptor beta chains given below trace back to one sample, sequenced in a study of T cells after yellow fever vaccination. Using its own MiXCR run on the 5' RACE reads, TCRdb lists one record per CDR3 protein. The repertoire holds about 250,000 distinct CDR3 sequences, with 3.6% as singletons. The sample here was PBMCs, taken 15 days after the yellow fever booster vaccination. The receptors stem from a man between 18 and 29 years old who received the YFV17D yellow fever vaccine.

This clonotype was recorded at least ten times. V is TRBV27 and J is TRBJ2-1; 7 positions agree with TRBD2. CDR1 and CDR2 (germline): MNHEY, SMNVEV (reference sequence). CDR3 length: 14 amino acids. J gave up 4 bases and V 7 bases, and 7 bases lay outside the gene matches. The CDR3 protein is CASKASGSYNEQFF. CDR3 coding DNA: TGTGCCAGCAAGGCTAGCGGCTCTTACAATGAGCAGTTCTTC.

In this sample, this clonotype turned up many times. The gene calls are TRBV4-2 and TRBJ1-1; D uncertain. Germline loops: CDR1 LGHNA, CDR2 YNFKEQ. The CDR3 runs to 18 residues. Trimming took off 0 bases at V and 3 bases at J, with 20 bases between the two ends. The CDR3 region has the DNA TGTGCCAGCAGCCAAGATGCGTATTTGTCTGGGGTTGACACTGAAGCTTTCTTT. Its translation is CASSQDAYLSGVDTEAFF.

This clonotype was seen many times. The chain employs TRBV9 and TRBJ2-3; D uncertain. This CDR3 spans 15 amino acids. Germline CDR1 is SGDLS and CDR2 is YYNGEE. The V end lost 2 bases, the J end lost 0 bases, and 10 bases lay between the germline ends. CDR3 region: CASSVAHRSTDTQYF. The CDR3 DNA reads TGTGCCAGCAGCGTTGCTCACCGCAGCACAGATACGCAGTATTTT.

This clonotype was counted ten times or more. The V and J genes are TRBV12-3 or TRBV12-4 and TRBJ1-5; D may be TRBD1 (5 bases). The CDR3 has 15 amino acids. The germline V and J ends were trimmed by 7 bases and 3 bases, with 16 bases remaining between them. The CDR3 here is CASKSAGFDNQPQHF. As DNA, the CDR3 is TGTGCCAGCAAGAGTGCAGGGTTCGACAATCAGCCCCAGCATTTT.

The table lists this clonotype with many counts. This chain uses TRBV5-1 with TRBJ1-1; tentative D call: TRBD1 (6 bases). The germline V and J ends were trimmed by 4 bases and 1 base, with 8 bases remaining between them. CDR3 length: 13 residues. Germline assignment: CDR1 SGHRS and CDR2 YFSETQ. CDR3 DNA sequence: TGCGCCAGCAGCCGGACAGCGAACACTGAAGCTTTCTTT. Its protein product is CASSRTANTEAFF.

This clonotype has a count of ten or more. V is TRBV20-1 and J is TRBJ2-7, with D possibly matching TRBD1 (6 bases). The V and J ends lost 4 bases and 1 base respectively, with 11 bases between them. This CDR3 has 13 amino acids. CDR1 and CDR2 from the germline V gene are DFQATT and SNEGSKA (reference sequence). CDR3 nucleotides: TGCAGTGCTAAAAGACAGGTGTCCTACGAGCAGTACTTC. It codes for CSAKRQVSYEQYF.

The genes are TRBV18 and TRBJ1-6; 7 bases map to TRBD1. This CDR3 is built from 14 residues. Germline V gene sequence: CDR1 KGHSH, CDR2 LQKENI. Trimming cost V 4 bases and J 6 bases; bases outside gene matches: 3. This CDR3 reads CASSRQGRNSPLHF. The CDR3 bases are TGTGCCAGCTCACGACAGGGTCGTAATTCACCCCTCCACTTT.

This clonotype was seen many times. The chain has TRBV5-1 and TRBJ2-1; tentative D call: TRBD2 (6 bases). This CDR3 is 15 amino acids long. The ends were cut back, 3 bases at V and 4 bases at J, with 14 bases in the middle. Germline assignment: CDR1 SGHRS and CDR2 YFSETQ. This CDR3 reads CASSSAQRAYNEQFF. CDR3 coding DNA: TGCGCCAGCAGCTCCGCCCAGCGGGCATACAATGAGCAGTTCTTC.

The chain carries TRBV12-3 or TRBV12-4 and TRBJ1-3; D is perhaps TRBD1 (5 bases). The CDR3 loop spans 12 amino acids. Trimming cost V 11 bases and J 3 bases, with 11 bases left between them. The CDR3 region is CAGAMSGNTIYF. As DNA, the CDR3 is TGTGCCGGGGCGATGAGTGGAAACACCATATATTTT.

This clonotype was seen at least ten times. CDR3 sequence (DNA): TGTGCCAGCAGTTACATTGGGGGGAGAGGGGGGAAATTAGATACGCAGTATTTT. Its translation: CASSYIGGRGGKLDTQYF. The chain employs TRBV6-5 and TRBJ2-3; the D gene could be TRBD1 or TRBD2 (6 bases each). Germline V CDR1 and CDR2: MNHEY, SVGAGI. This CDR3 comprises 18 residues. The ends were cut back, 2 bases at V and 5 bases at J, with 23 bases in the middle.

This clonotype was recorded a few times. A much larger clonotype is one base distant, so this may be a read error. The chain combines TRBV20-1 with TRBJ1-1; unclear D gene. The CDR3 consists of 12 residues. With 5 bases removed from V and 6 bases from J, the gap between germline ends came to 13 bases. CDR1 and CDR2 from the germline V gene are DFQATT and SNEGSKA (reference sequence). CDR3 amino acids: CSAFAPSAEAFF. The DNA for the CDR3 is TGCAGTGCTTTCGCCCCAAGCGCTGAAGCTTTCTTT.

This clonotype was observed many times. This sequence joins TRBV27 and TRBJ1-2; weak D call: TRBD1 (6 bases). Trimming left V 5 bases short and J 4 bases short, with 11 bases between. Germline values: CDR1 MNHEY, CDR2 SMNVEV (reference sequence). The CDR3 length is 13 residues. The CDR3 DNA is TGTGCCAGCAGTCCAACGACAGGCTATGGCTACACCTTC. Its protein product is CASSPTTGYGYTF.

This clonotype came up many times. The rearrangement links TRBV5-1 to TRBJ1-1; D not certain. The V end was cut by 2 bases, the J end by 0 bases, with 5 bases between. Germline V gene data show CDR1 as SGHRS and CDR2 as YFSETQ. The CDR3 length is 13 residues. CDR3 sequence (DNA): TGCGCCAGCAGCTTCCAGATGAACACTGAAGCTTTCTTT. Protein: CASSFQMNTEAFF. The full variable domain, with the rest looked up from reference TRBV5-1 and TRBJ1-1, is KAGVTQTPRYLIKTRGQQVTLSCSPISGHRSVSWYQQTPGQGLQFLFEYFSETQRNKGNFPGRFSGRQFSNSRSEMNVSTLELGDSALYLCASSFQMNTEAFFGQGTRLTVV.

This clonotype has at least ten counts. The chain has TRBV4-3 and TRBJ2-5, with D possibly being TRBD2 (6 bases). Germline V gives CDR1 LGHNA, CDR2 YSLEER. The CDR3 loop spans 15 amino acids. Trimming pared 1 base from V and 2 bases from J, leaving 11 bases between. Written as DNA, the CDR3 is TGCGCCAGCAGCCAAGCGGAGGGGCATCAAGAGACCCAGTACTTC. It encodes CASSQAEGHQETQYF.

This clonotype was picked up many times. The chain joins TRBV6-1 to TRBJ1-5; 7 bases map to TRBD1. The CDR3 loop spans 16 amino acids. J lost 2 bases, V lost 4 bases, and 8 bases had no gene match. The germline V gene has CDR1 MNHNS and CDR2 SASEGT. CDR3 protein: CASSVEGGAGNQPQHF. The CDR3 DNA reads TGTGCCAGCAGTGTTGAAGGGGGCGCGGGCAATCAGCCCCAGCATTTT.

This clonotype was counted many times. The chain recombines TRBV7-2 with TRBJ2-2, with D perhaps assigned TRBD1 or TRBD2 (5 bases each). This CDR3 contains 16 residues. Germline V gives CDR1 SGHTA, CDR2 FQGNSA. V was trimmed by 1 base and J by 2 bases, leaving 11 bases between them. CDR3: CASSLVGTDNTGELFF. DNA for the CDR3: TGTGCCAGCAGCTTAGTCGGGACGGACAACACCGGGGAGCTGTTTTTT.

This clonotype was recorded many times. This sequence joins TRBV5-6 and TRBJ2-7, with unresolved D. The CDR3 is 14 amino acids. V lost 4 bases, J lost 3 bases, and 14 bases lay in between. The V gene's germline CDR1 is SGHDT and CDR2 YYEEEE. The CDR3 is CASSRVVRDYEQYF. The CDR3 nucleotides are TGTGCCAGCAGCCGAGTAGTACGTGACTACGAGCAGTACTTC.

This clonotype was detected a few times. This chain uses TRBV29-1 with TRBJ1-2; D is ambiguous. In germline, CDR1 is SQVTM, CDR2 ANQGSEA. The CDR3 runs to 12 residues. V lost 7 bases to trimming and J lost 2 bases, with 11 bases between them. The CDR3, as DNA: TGCAGCGCCCCGCGAGTGAACTATGGCTACACCTTC. Translating it yields CSAPRVNYGYTF.

In this sample, this clonotype turned up many times. The chain links TRBV20-1 to TRBJ2-1, with 10 bases identical to TRBD2. This CDR3 has 14 amino acids. CDR1 DFQATT and CDR2 SNEGSKA come from the germline V gene (reference sequence). The trim removed 3 bases at V and 9 bases at J, leaving 8 bases unmatched. The CDR3 sequence: CSASLASGGSEQFF. Here the CDR3 DNA reads TGCAGTGCTAGTCTGGCTAGCGGGGGAAGTGAGCAGTTCTTC.

The chain carries TRBV4-3 and TRBJ1-2; D is ambiguous. Trimming stripped 0 bases from V and 1 base from J, with 12 bases between. The CDR3 contains 16 residues. Germline CDR1 and CDR2: LGHNA and YSLEER. The CDR3 DNA is TGCGCCAGCAGCCAAGATCTGGTCCGATATAACTATGGCTACACCTTC. It yields the protein CASSQDLVRYNYGYTF.

At least ten counts were recorded for this clonotype. CDR3 sequence: CASMGDRGSPLHF. The DNA of the CDR3 is TGTGCCAGCATGGGGGACAGAGGGTCACCCCTCCACTTT. The chain is built from TRBV2 and TRBJ1-6; 7 bases line up with TRBD1. Trimming at V came to 7 bases and at J to 10 bases, leaving 7 bases not matched to a gene. This CDR3 spans 13 amino acids. Germline V lookup: CDR1 SNHLY, CDR2 FYNNEI.